What follows describes a single TCR beta chain. Its matching antigen is unknown. The CDR3 runs to 14 residues. Trimming took 5 bases from V and 2 from J, leaving 10 bases between them. CDR1 is LNHDA, CDR2 SQIVND, per germline (reference sequence). The time point denotes: cycle 4 day 1 (C4D1), after around six weeks of nivolumab. Every patient experienced relapse after autologous stem cell transplantation, and brentuximab vedotin exposure varied. This record belongs to a study of PD-1 blockade in classical Hodgkin lymphoma. Background on the study: Intravenous infusions of nivolumab 3 mg/kg reached patients every 2 weeks.

Here immunoSEQ multiplex PCR was the method, and the copy in TCRdb shows in-frame clones only, minus some. The sample lists 15,000 to 20,000 clones, around 80% occurring once. General study points: In newly diagnosed patients, baseline TCR diversity was reportedly below that of healthy donors.

The V and J genes are TRBV19 and TRBJ1-5; D gene unclear. Here the sequenced sample was peripheral blood mononuclear cells (PBMCs), taken before the fourth cycle of nivolumab. This TCR derives from a human donor with classical Hodgkin lymphoma. The CDR3 coding sequence is TGTGCCAGTAGTCGGTCCGAAGGCAATCAGCCCCAGCATTTT. It encodes CASSRSEGNQPQHF.